The rows below give T cell receptor beta chains drawn from one sample of a study of T cell responses to AZD1222 COVID-19 vaccine. The repertoire was sequenced with immunoSEQ multiplex PCR; TCRdb's copy has only in-frame clones and lacks some. The sample consists of 85,000 to 100,000 clones, approximately 91% of them appearing once. Specimen: peripheral blood, collected on day 0 of AZD1222 vaccination. All receptors come from an adult in good health. Each CDR3 is given with its conserved first and last residue. D genes are given only for firm matches. Clone size, where shown, is once, few, many, or a class for clones that have expanded.

CDR3 DNA: TGTGCCAGCAGCGTAGAGGCCAGGGGGAACTATGGCTACACCTTC
CDR3 protein: CASSVEARGNYGYTF
J gene: TRBJ1-2
D gene: TRBD1
clone size: .
V gene: TRBV9

CDR3 DNA: TGTGCCAGTACCGGAACCCCCAGGGCTGGGTCTGAAGCTTTCTTT
CDR3 protein: CASTGTPRAGSEAFF
J gene: TRBJ1-1
D gene: .
clone size: .
V gene: TRBV6-5

CDR3 DNA: TGTGCCAGCAGAAACTGGGACACTGAAGCTTTCTTT
CDR3 protein: CASRNWDTEAFF
J gene: TRBJ1-1
D gene: .
clone size: .
V gene: TRBV7-9

CDR3 DNA: TGCGCCAGCAGCCGGGTTGAGCTCGACAGGGCCTCTGGAAACACCATATATTTT
CDR3 protein: CASSRVELDRASGNTIYF
J gene: TRBJ1-3
D gene: TRBD1
clone size: .
V gene: TRBV4-3

CDR3 DNA: TGTGCCAGCAGTGACCTCAGTCAGTGGTTAGGCCAGTCAACCAGGCCCTCCAGCTACGAGCAGTACTTC
CDR3 protein: CASSDLSQWLGQSTRPSSYEQYF
J gene: TRBJ2-7
D gene: .
clone size: .
V gene: TRBV6-4

CDR3 DNA: TGCGCCAGCAGCCAAGACTGGAAGGGACATCGGCTTTACGAGCAGTACTTC
CDR3 protein: CASSQDWKGHRLYEQYF
J gene: TRBJ2-7
D gene: .
clone size: once
V gene: TRBV4-3

CDR3 DNA: TGTGCCAGCGGCAGACCGGACATTCAGTACTTC
CDR3 protein: CASGRPDIQYF
J gene: TRBJ2-4
D gene: .
clone size: .
V gene: TRBV28

CDR3 DNA: TGCGCCAGCAGCGCCGGTTGGACAGGGTCTACCTACGAGCAGTACTTC
CDR3 protein: CASSAGWTGSTYEQYF
J gene: TRBJ2-7
D gene: TRBD1
clone size: .
V gene: TRBV4-1

CDR3 DNA: TGTGCCAGCAGCCCAGGTCCCTGGAGCACAGATACGCAGTATTTT
CDR3 protein: CASSPGPWSTDTQYF
J gene: TRBJ2-3
D gene: .
clone size: .
V gene: TRBV6-6

CDR3 DNA: TGTGCCAGCAGCCGCGACCAGTACCAAGAGACCCAGTACTTC
CDR3 protein: CASSRDQYQETQYF
J gene: TRBJ2-5
D gene: .
clone size: .
V gene: TRBV11-3

CDR3 DNA: TGTGCCAGCAGCGTTAGGCCTGCGGGACAGGGGCGCGGCTATGGCTACACCTTC
CDR3 protein: CASSVRPAGQGRGYGYTF
J gene: TRBJ1-2
D gene: TRBD1
clone size: .
V gene: TRBV9

CDR3 DNA: TGTGCCAGCAGCTTGGTTTTTCCAGATACGCAGTATTTT
CDR3 protein: CASSLVFPDTQYF
J gene: TRBJ2-3
D gene: .
clone size: .
V gene: TRBV5-4

CDR3 DNA: TGTGCCAGCAGGGCCTGGACTAGCAAGGGCTACAATGAGCAGTTCTTC
CDR3 protein: CASRAWTSKGYNEQFF
J gene: TRBJ2-1
D gene: TRBD2
clone size: .
V gene: TRBV13

CDR3 DNA: TGTGCCAGTAGTACCCGACACAGGCCTAACTATGGCTACACCTTC
CDR3 protein: CASSTRHRPNYGYTF
J gene: TRBJ1-2
D gene: .
clone size: .
V gene: TRBV19

CDR3 DNA: TGTGCCAGTAGCGGGGGGTTACAAGAGACCCAGTACTTC
CDR3 protein: CASSGGLQETQYF
J gene: TRBJ2-5
D gene: TRBD2
clone size: .
V gene: TRBV19

CDR3 DNA: TGTGCCAGCAGTCCTCGGGGTACTAATGAAAAACTGTTTTTT
CDR3 protein: CASSPRGTNEKLFF
J gene: TRBJ1-4
D gene: .
clone size: .
V gene: TRBV6-5

CDR3 DNA: TGTGCCAGCAGCAAACAGGGGGGAAACACCATATATTTT
CDR3 protein: CASSKQGGNTIYF
J gene: TRBJ1-3
D gene: TRBD1
clone size: .
V gene: TRBV9

CDR3 DNA: TGCGCCAGCAGCCAATCTCCCGGGACAGGGTCCGGGGAGCTGTTTTTT
CDR3 protein: CASSQSPGTGSGELFF
J gene: TRBJ2-2
D gene: TRBD1
clone size: .
V gene: TRBV4-3

CDR3 DNA: TGTGCCATAGGGACTAGCGGGGGGGCTCCATACGAGCAGTACTTC
CDR3 protein: CAIGTSGGAPYEQYF
J gene: TRBJ2-7
D gene: TRBD2
clone size: .
V gene: TRBV2

CDR3 DNA: TGTGCCAGCAGTCCCGGGACAGCTAAACAGCCCCAGCATTTT
CDR3 protein: CASSPGTAKQPQHF
J gene: TRBJ1-5
D gene: TRBD1
clone size: .
V gene: TRBV2

CDR3 DNA: TGTGCCACCAGCAGGCCCGGACAGGGGGTAAGGGAGACCCAGTACTTC
CDR3 protein: CATSRPGQGVRETQYF
J gene: TRBJ2-5
D gene: TRBD1
clone size: few
V gene: TRBV15

CDR3 DNA: TGTGCCAGTCAGGACAGGCACCGCCATCAGCCCCAGCATTTT
CDR3 protein: CASQDRHRHQPQHF
J gene: TRBJ1-5
D gene: TRBD1
clone size: .
V gene: TRBV19

CDR3 DNA: TGTGCCAGCTCAAAGTCCCGGGACAGGGCGGTGAGCACTGAAGCTTTCTTT
CDR3 protein: CASSKSRDRAVSTEAFF
J gene: TRBJ1-1
D gene: TRBD1
clone size: few
V gene: TRBV2

CDR3 DNA: TGTGCCAGCAGTTACTCTACCGGGACAGGGGGTACGCAGTATTTT
CDR3 protein: CASSYSTGTGGTQYF
J gene: TRBJ2-3
D gene: TRBD1
clone size: .
V gene: TRBV6-5

CDR3 DNA: TGTGCCAGCAGTGAGATACCGAGGGGAGATTCACCCCTCCACTTT
CDR3 protein: CASSEIPRGDSPLHF
J gene: TRBJ1-6
D gene: .
clone size: .
V gene: TRBV6-1

CDR3 DNA: TGTGCCAGCTCATTACAGGGGCGACGGGAGACCCAGTACTTC
CDR3 protein: CASSLQGRRETQYF
J gene: TRBJ2-5
D gene: TRBD1
clone size: .
V gene: TRBV18

CDR3 DNA: TGTACAAACTCCCGGGGACCCGGGGAGACCCAGTACTTC
CDR3 protein: CTNSRGPGETQYF
J gene: TRBJ2-5
D gene: .
clone size: .
V gene: TRBV13

CDR3 DNA: TGTGCCACCAGTGACTCGACAGACTATGGCTACACCTTC
CDR3 protein: CATSDSTDYGYTF
J gene: TRBJ1-2
D gene: .
clone size: .
V gene: TRBV24-1

CDR3 DNA: TGCGCCAGCAGCCCTTCTACTAGCTACAAAAACATTCAGTACTTC
CDR3 protein: CASSPSTSYKNIQYF
J gene: TRBJ2-4
D gene: .
clone size: .
V gene: TRBV4-1

CDR3 DNA: TGTGCCAGCAGCGCATTCTCTCCGTATGGCTACACCTTC
CDR3 protein: CASSAFSPYGYTF
J gene: TRBJ1-2
D gene: .
clone size: .
V gene: TRBV6-5

CDR3 DNA: TGTGCCAGCAGACCTCGAGGGGCGGGTAATGAAAAACTGTTTTTT
CDR3 protein: CASRPRGAGNEKLFF
J gene: TRBJ1-4
D gene: .
clone size: .
V gene: TRBV6-5

CDR3 DNA: TGTGCCAGCAGTCAATACAATGAGCAGTTCTTC
CDR3 protein: CASSQYNEQFF
J gene: TRBJ2-1
D gene: .
clone size: .
V gene: TRBV28

CDR3 DNA: TGTGCCAGCAGCTTCAACAAATACAATGAGCAGTTCTTC
CDR3 protein: CASSFNKYNEQFF
J gene: TRBJ2-1
D gene: .
clone size: .
V gene: TRBV7-3

CDR3 DNA: TGTGCCAGCAGTTTACGAATCTTTGGGCCCCAGCATTTT
CDR3 protein: CASSLRIFGPQHF
J gene: TRBJ1-5
D gene: .
clone size: .
V gene: TRBV12-3/TRBV12-4

CDR3 DNA: TGTGCCAGCAGTTTTTTGTCTTGGACGGCCAATTCACCCCTCCACTTT
CDR3 protein: CASSFLSWTANSPLHF
J gene: TRBJ1-6
D gene: .
clone size: .
V gene: TRBV28

CDR3 DNA: TGTGCCAGCAGCCTCGACAGGGCTTGGAGCCCCATATATTTT
CDR3 protein: CASSLDRAWSPIYF
J gene: TRBJ1-3
D gene: TRBD1
clone size: .
V gene: TRBV6-5

CDR3 DNA: TGTGCCAGCAGCGACCGGGACTTGGAGACCCAGTACTTC
CDR3 protein: CASSDRDLETQYF
J gene: TRBJ2-5
D gene: .
clone size: .
V gene: TRBV9

CDR3 DNA: TGTGCCAGCTCACCGCGACACGGGGGTGAAACTGAAGCTTTCTTT
CDR3 protein: CASSPRHGGETEAFF
J gene: TRBJ1-1
D gene: .
clone size: .
V gene: TRBV18

CDR3 DNA: TGTGCCAGCAGTGTGACAGGGCCCCAAGAGACCCAGTACTTC
CDR3 protein: CASSVTGPQETQYF
J gene: TRBJ2-5
D gene: TRBD1
clone size: few
V gene: TRBV6-6

CDR3 DNA: TGTGCCAGCAGCTCATCTCAAGGGTCCCAGCATTTT
CDR3 protein: CASSSSQGSQHF
J gene: TRBJ1-5
D gene: .
clone size: .
V gene: TRBV7-8

CDR3 DNA: TGCGCCAGCAGCCCGGGACCTTCTGAAGAGCTGTTTTTT
CDR3 protein: CASSPGPSEELFF
J gene: TRBJ2-2
D gene: .
clone size: .
V gene: TRBV5-1

CDR3 DNA: TGTGCCAGCAGCGCCTTTTCGGGCCGGTCCGGAAACACCATATATTTT
CDR3 protein: CASSAFSGRSGNTIYF
J gene: TRBJ1-3
D gene: .
clone size: .
V gene: TRBV7-2

CDR3 DNA: TGTGCCAGCAGCTCCGGGAGCAATCAGCCCCAGCATTTT
CDR3 protein: CASSSGSNQPQHF
J gene: TRBJ1-5
D gene: .
clone size: .
V gene: TRBV7-9

CDR3 DNA: TGTGCCAGCAGCCTGTCCCGGGACAGTGTGTCACCCCTCCACTTT
CDR3 protein: CASSLSRDSVSPLHF
J gene: TRBJ1-6
D gene: TRBD1
clone size: .
V gene: TRBV6-5

CDR3 DNA: TGTGCCAGCAGCAGCAGACAGATCACTGAAGCTTTCTTT
CDR3 protein: CASSSRQITEAFF
J gene: TRBJ1-1
D gene: .
clone size: .
V gene: TRBV12-3/TRBV12-4

CDR3 DNA: TGTGCCAGCAGCCTTAGATCGAGAGACTACACCTTC
CDR3 protein: CASSLRSRDYTF
J gene: TRBJ1-2
D gene: .
clone size: .
V gene: TRBV7-6

CDR3 DNA: TGTGCCAGCAGTTACCAGGGGAGCGGAACTAATGAAAAACTGTTTTTT
CDR3 protein: CASSYQGSGTNEKLFF
J gene: TRBJ1-4
D gene: .
clone size: .
V gene: TRBV7-2

CDR3 DNA: TGCGCCAGCAGTGAAATTGGGGCCGGCTCGATGACTTCACCCCTCCACTTT
CDR3 protein: CASSEIGAGSMTSPLHF
J gene: TRBJ1-6
D gene: .
clone size: .
V gene: TRBV10-2

CDR3 DNA: TGTGCCACCAGCAGTGAGGGGCAGGGTGAGGAAAAACTGTTTTTT
CDR3 protein: CATSSEGQGEEKLFF
J gene: TRBJ1-4
D gene: .
clone size: .
V gene: TRBV15

CDR3 DNA: TGTGCCAGCAGCCCAAGACAGCAGAACACTGAAGCTTTCTTT
CDR3 protein: CASSPRQQNTEAFF
J gene: TRBJ1-1
D gene: .
clone size: once
V gene: TRBV7-2

CDR3 DNA: TGTGCCAGCTCACCTACAACAGGGGCCGTCTATGGCTACACCTTC
CDR3 protein: CASSPTTGAVYGYTF
J gene: TRBJ1-2
D gene: TRBD1
clone size: .
V gene: TRBV18

CDR3 DNA: TGTGCCAGTAGTCCCCTGACAGGTCCTCCCGGGTATGGCTACACCTTC
CDR3 protein: CASSPLTGPPGYGYTF
J gene: TRBJ1-2
D gene: .
clone size: .
V gene: TRBV19

CDR3 DNA: TGTGCCAGCAGCCCAACCGCTGATGGCTACACCTTC
CDR3 protein: CASSPTADGYTF
J gene: TRBJ1-2
D gene: .
clone size: .
V gene: TRBV7-9

CDR3 DNA: TGTGCCAGCAGTTCCTCCTGGGGCAATCAGCCCCAGCATTTT
CDR3 protein: CASSSSWGNQPQHF
J gene: TRBJ1-5
D gene: .
clone size: .
V gene: TRBV28

CDR3 DNA: TGTGCCAGCAGTGAGGACAGTCGACGGGCTAATGAAAAACTGTTTTTT
CDR3 protein: CASSEDSRRANEKLFF
J gene: TRBJ1-4
D gene: .
clone size: .
V gene: TRBV6-1

CDR3 DNA: TGTGCCAGCAGTCCGATCCCCAGACTAGCGGGGGGGACCGGGGAGCTGTTTTTT
CDR3 protein: CASSPIPRLAGGTGELFF
J gene: TRBJ2-2
D gene: TRBD2
clone size: .
V gene: TRBV28

CDR3 DNA: TGTGCCAGCAGCTTAGACACTGAAGCTTTCTTT
CDR3 protein: CASSLDTEAFF
J gene: TRBJ1-1
D gene: .
clone size: .
V gene: TRBV7-2

CDR3 DNA: TGTGCCAGCTCACCCGTGGTCGGATTTAACTATGGCTACACCTTC
CDR3 protein: CASSPVVGFNYGYTF
J gene: TRBJ1-2
D gene: .
clone size: .
V gene: TRBV18